This T cell receptor (beta chain) was observed in a study of T cell responses to AZD1222 COVID-19 vaccine. Study observations and caveats: The number of AZD1222 recipients seropositive at baseline was only five to seven. Repertoire sampling happened only post peak T cell response. CD4 TCRs linked to vaccination spanned spike, dominating at 160-218 and 743-854.

Profiling relied on immunoSEQ multiplex PCR, and the TCRdb table lists in-frame clones only, not all of them. The data hold about 130,000 clones, with more than 70% observed a single time. Regarding this clone: The antigen remains unidentified.

V was shortened by 5 bases and J by 0 bases, with 11 bases between the two germline ends. Germline loops: CDR1 MDHEN, CDR2 SYDVKM. CDR3 length equals 15 residues. The sample in question was peripheral blood, obtained on day 0 of AZD1222 vaccination. The rearrangement joins TRBV28 to TRBJ1-5; no firm D call. The clonotype comes from an adult in good health. The CDR3 DNA sequence: TGTGCCAGCAGTAATCCGGGCCTTAGCAATCAGCCCCAGCATTTT. As protein: CASSNPGLSNQPQHF.